The clone carrying this T cell receptor beta chain was detected only a few times. Antigen: not known. The use of a sample-barcoded 5' primer and a J-beta primer mix characterized a second PCR of about 7 to 12 cycles. Each cDNA was tagged by a template-switch adaptor containing 12 random nucleotides. Each single sample gave us at least 2.5 million CDR3-containing paired-end reads. TCRdb re-analysed the 5' RACE reads in MiXCR, keeping a single row per CDR3 protein. This sample has roughly 500,000 distinct CDR3 sequences, with 27% found just once. The sample belongs to a study of blood T cells in healthy people across ages. Broader study findings: Both higher diversity and more naive CD4+ cells marked long-lived donors when set against aged donors.

With V trimmed by 9 bases and J by 2 bases, 8 bases remained unmatched. Germline values: CDR1 WSHSY, CDR2 SAAADI. The CDR3 covers 14 residues. Russia was home to the donors, healthy Caucasian individuals aged about 6 to 90. V is TRBV10-2 and J is TRBJ2-3; 7 positions agree with TRBD1. Specimen: blood. This TCR came from a woman between 65 and 79 years old in good health. The CDR3 sequence: CASRPRGPTDTQYF. The DNA for the CDR3 is TGCGCCAGTAGGCCTAGGGGGCCCACAGATACGCAGTATTTT.